Sequencing of this TCR beta chain was carried out in a study of blood T cell repertoires in COVID-19. The wider study: The United States, Italy and Spain provided the acute and convalescent COVID-19 samples.

This clone was observed a few times. The CDR3 is made up of 19 amino acids. Germline loops: CDR1 MNHNY, CDR2 SVGAGI (reference sequence). J was trimmed by 0 bases and V by 5 bases; bases with no gene match: 15. In the authors' workflow: Reference gene primer amplification in the assay estimated nucleated cell counts. Sequencing was performed with immunoSEQ multiplex PCR; in TCRdb, only in-frame clones are kept and a portion is missing. V and J calls and clone size are copied from that table; D and trimming were computed from the DNA. The sample lists around 200,000 clones, over 75% occurring once. The participants were between about 18 and 89 years old and came from under 25 US areas. Participants reported their clinical history, and cohort assignment relied on those reports.

The TCR was taken from a man aged 35 to 55 who had recovered from COVID-19. This chain joins TRBV6-6 and TRBJ2-1, with 8 bases lining up with TRBD2. What was sequenced was PBMCs or T cells enriched from blood (not recorded which). CDR3 protein: CASSHHLAGVPSSYNEQFF. In DNA, the CDR3 is TGTGCCAGCAGTCACCACCTAGCGGGTGTGCCCAGCTCCTACAATGAGCAGTTCTTC.